The 24 T cell receptor beta chains below all came from one sample that was sequenced in a study of blood T cell repertoires in COVID-19. Using immunoSEQ multiplex PCR, the repertoire was profiled, and TCRdb retains in-frame clones only, with some absent. The sample has more than 250,000 clones; nearly 90% are singletons. The specimen sequenced was PBMCs or T cells enriched from blood (not recorded which). The receptors originated from a woman in her thirties who had recovered from COVID-19.

The rearrangement links TRBV12-3 or TRBV12-4 to TRBJ1-1; 8 bases map to TRBD1. Losses at the gene ends were 4 bases for V and 5 bases for J; bases not matched to a gene: 3. This CDR3 has 13 amino acids. CDR3 nucleotides: TGTGCCAGCAGTTCCACAGGGGGAACTGAAGCTTTCTTT. As protein: CASSSTGGTEAFF.

V usage is TRBV19 and J usage is TRBJ1-2, with D possibly being TRBD1 (5 bases). This CDR3 spans 12 amino acids. The germline CDR1 and CDR2 sequences are LNHDA and SQIVND (reference sequence). The V end was cut by 7 bases, the J end by 2 bases, with 8 bases between. The CDR3 DNA is TGTGCCAGTACGGGGGAGAACTATGGCTACACCTTC. It translates to CASTGENYGYTF.

V usage is TRBV3-1 (or the pseudogene TRBV3-2) and J usage is TRBJ2-3; 8 bases are shared with TRBD2. CDR3 length equals 15 residues. Per the germline V gene, CDR1 is LGHDT and CDR2 is YNNKEL (reference sequence). After removal of 5 bases from V and 5 bases from J, the junction contained 9 bases not matched to a gene. Written as DNA, the CDR3 is TGTGCCAGCAGCTCCTCGGGGGGGTGGGTAGATACGCAGTATTTT. This codes for CASSSSGGWVDTQYF.

The rearrangement joins TRBV30 to TRBJ1-3, with no clear D. The CDR3 is 15 amino acids. The germline CDR1 and CDR2 sequences are GTSNPN and SVGIG (reference sequence). Trimming took 1 base from V and 0 from J, leaving 10 bases between them. The chain's CDR3 is CAWSARQVSGNTIYF. CDR3 in DNA: TGTGCCTGGAGTGCCAGGCAGGTCTCTGGAAACACCATATATTTT.

V and J are TRBV5-4 and TRBJ1-3, with 8 bases lining up with TRBD1. Germline trimming cut 2 bases from V and 4 bases from J; bases unmatched to any gene: 5. The CDR3 totals 15 residues. Germline CDR1 SGHNT, CDR2 YYREEE (reference sequence). DNA of the CDR3: TGTGCCAGCAGCTTCGGCAGGGGGCTAGGAAACACCATATATTTT. Protein: CASSFGRGLGNTIYF.

The chain couples TRBV5-4 to TRBJ1-1; weak D call: TRBD1 (6 bases). Germline CDR1 is SGHNT and CDR2 is YYREEE (reference sequence). This CDR3 region has 15 residues. The V and J ends lost 4 bases and 1 base respectively, with 14 bases between them. CDR3: CASSLMTGTNTEAFF. The CDR3 DNA reads TGTGCCAGCAGCCTTATGACAGGAACGAACACTGAAGCTTTCTTT.

This clone was seen more than once but under ten times. The sample has other DNA sequences that encode this CDR3 too. The rearrangement links TRBV3-1 (or the pseudogene TRBV3-2) to TRBJ1-2, with 7 bases fitting TRBD1. Germline V gene sequence: CDR1 LGHDT, CDR2 YNNKEL (reference sequence). J was trimmed by 4 bases and V by 4 bases; bases with no gene match: 3. CDR3 length: 13 amino acids. The DNA for the CDR3 is TGTGCCAGCAGCCCCCGACAGGGCTATGGCTACACCTTC. Protein: CASSPRQGYGYTF.

The rearrangement uses TRBV5-4 and TRBJ2-3; 9 positions agree with TRBD2. This CDR3 contains 15 residues. Per germline, CDR1 SGHNT and CDR2 YYREEE (reference sequence). The trim removed 2 bases at V and 6 bases at J, leaving 7 bases unmatched. CDR3 residues: CASSLRGGAGDTQYF. In DNA form, the CDR3 reads TGTGCCAGCAGCTTACGCGGGGGGGCAGGGGATACGCAGTATTTT.

This chain links TRBV13 with TRBJ1-6; 7 bases agree with TRBD1. CDR1 PRHDT and CDR2 FYEKMQ come from the germline V gene (reference sequence). Trimming removed 5 bases from V and 14 bases from J; junction bases left unmatched: 15. This CDR3 has 15 residues. As DNA, the CDR3 is TGTGCCAGCAGCCCCGCCTCCGGACAGGATAGGTCCCTCCACTTT. Amino acids: CASSPASGQDRSLHF.

The V call is TRBV2, the J call TRBJ2-7; 8 positions agree with TRBD1. CDR1 and CDR2 from the germline V gene are SNHLY and FYNNEI. This CDR3 is built from 14 residues. V was clipped by 4 bases and J by 5 bases; unmatched bases: 7. CDR3 loop: CASSVGQGIDEQYF. The CDR3 DNA sequence: TGTGCCAGCAGTGTCGGACAGGGTATCGACGAGCAGTACTTC.

This clone was counted once. V usage is TRBV6-5 and J usage is TRBJ1-2; 7 bases fit TRBD1. The trim removed 6 bases at V and 6 bases at J, leaving 10 bases unmatched. In germline, CDR1 is MNHEY, CDR2 SVGAGI. The CDR3 is made up of 14 amino acids. CDR3 sequence reads: CASRSRTGGDGYTF. In nucleotides, the CDR3 is TGTGCCAGCAGAAGCCGGACAGGAGGAGATGGCTACACCTTC.

The chain links TRBV27 to TRBJ1-1; tentative D call: TRBD1 (6 bases). With 5 bases removed from V and 12 bases from J, the gap between germline ends came to 16 bases. The CDR3 consists of 12 residues. Germline CDR1 reads MNHEY; CDR2 reads SMNVEV (reference sequence). CDR3 in amino acids: CASSKEQGPSFF. For the CDR3, the DNA is TGTGCCAGCAGTAAAGAACAGGGTCCTTCTTTCTTT.

This clone was recorded once. The V and J genes are TRBV5-8 and TRBJ1-1; 9 bases fit TRBD1. Germline CDR1 and CDR2: SGHTS and YDEGEE. The CDR3 consists of 14 residues. V shed 2 bases and J 11 bases; nucleotides not matched to a gene: 10. The CDR3 sequence: CASSFYRGRRLAFF. CDR3 sequence (DNA): TGTGCCAGCAGCTTCTACAGGGGGCGACGGTTGGCTTTCTTT.

This clone was recorded once. Written as DNA, the CDR3 is TGTGCCAGTAGTCAAACAGGGGGTAGCTATGGCTACACCTTC. Encoded protein: CASSQTGGSYGYTF. The J gene is TRBJ1-2, the V gene TRBV19; 8 positions match TRBD1. V shed 5 bases, J shed 4 bases, and the junction held 6 bases outside the gene matches. The germline V gene encodes CDR1 LNHDA and CDR2 SQIVND (reference sequence). This CDR3 has 14 amino acids.

The V call is TRBV7-9, the J call TRBJ1-1; TRBD1 matches at 7 bases. J lost 1 base, V lost 4 bases, and 3 bases had no gene match. This CDR3 comprises 14 residues. CDR1 SEHNR and CDR2 FQNEAQ come from the germline V gene (reference sequence). The CDR3 loop is CASSSGQSNTEAFF. CDR3 sequence (DNA): TGTGCCAGCAGCTCGGGACAGTCGAACACTGAAGCTTTCTTT. Based on the CDR3 plus reference TRBV7-9 and TRBJ1-1, the full variable domain is DTGVSQNPRHKITKRGQNVTFRCDPISEHNRLYWYRQTLGQGPEFLTYFQNEAQLEKSRLLSDRFSAERPKGSFSTLEIQRTEQGDSAMYLCASSSGQSNTEAFFGQGTRLTVV.

The chain uses TRBV19 and TRBJ1-6, with 11 nucleotides matching TRBD1. Germline-derived CDR1 and CDR2 are LNHDA and SQIVND (reference sequence). CDR3 length: 15 amino acids. Trimming took 3 bases from V and 7 from J; bases not matched to a gene: 2. The CDR3 sequence is CASSMGQGENSPLHF. In DNA, the CDR3 is TGTGCCAGTAGTATGGGACAGGGGGAGAATTCACCCCTCCACTTT.

This chain connects TRBV6-5 to TRBJ2-7; 8 bases match TRBD1. The junction had 7 bases not matched to a gene; V was cut back by 5 bases and J by 4 bases. Germline assignment: CDR1 MNHEY and CDR2 SVGAGI. The CDR3 extends over 14 amino acids. In DNA form, the CDR3 reads TGTGCCAGCAGTATCGGACAGGGTGGGTACGAGCAGTACTTC. The encoded protein is CASSIGQGGYEQYF.

V and J are TRBV11-1 and TRBJ1-1; 9 bases fit TRBD1. The CDR3 consists of 12 residues. V gave up 4 bases and J gave up 11 bases; unmatched junction bases: 5. From germline, CDR1 is SGHAT and CDR2 FQDESV (reference sequence). The CDR3 DNA is TGTGCCAGCAGCTGGGACAGGGTCGTTGCTTTCTTT. Its protein product is CASSWDRVVAFF.

The V and J genes are TRBV21-1 and TRBJ1-2; the table assigns TRBD1, which was not confirmed against the DNA. TRBV21-1 is noted as a pseudogene. The CDR3 has 15 residues. The CDR3 nucleotides read TGTGCCAGCAGCAGAATCCGGGACAGGGGCTATGGCTACACCTTC. Translated: CASSRIRDRGYGYTF.

This clone was observed a single time. This chain connects TRBV11-2 to TRBJ1-5; 7 bases map to TRBD1. CDR3 length: 13 amino acids. CDR1 is SGHAT, CDR2 FQNNGV, per germline. Unmatched junction bases numbered 5, after V lost 3 bases and J lost 9 bases. CDR3 coding DNA: TGTGCCAGCAGCTTGACAGGGTCAGGGCCCCAGCATTTT. This codes for CASSLTGSGPQHF.

The chain carries TRBV18 and TRBJ1-2; TRBD1 aligns across 7 bases. Germline lookup yields CDR1 KGHSH and CDR2 LQKENI. V gave up 0 bases and J gave up 1 base; unmatched junction bases: 5. This CDR3 region has 16 residues. The chain's CDR3 is CASSPPPGQSNYGYTF. CDR3 DNA sequence: TGTGCCAGCTCACCACCACCGGGACAGAGTAACTATGGCTACACCTTC.

The rearrangement uses TRBV4-3 and TRBJ2-2; 11 nucleotides align to TRBD2. Trimming cost V 1 base and J 8 bases; bases outside gene matches: 3. This CDR3 is built from 15 residues. Germline lookup yields CDR1 LGHNA and CDR2 YSLEER. This CDR3 is CASSQVTSGEGELFF. DNA of the CDR3: TGCGCCAGCAGCCAAGTGACTAGCGGGGAGGGGGAGCTGTTTTTT.

The rearrangement uses TRBV20-1 and TRBJ1-2; 7 bases map to TRBD1. Looked up from germline, CDR1 is DFQATT and CDR2 is SNEGSKA (reference sequence). The CDR3 loop spans 11 amino acids. The V and J ends lost 6 bases and 8 bases, in that order; junction bases with no gene match: 6. The CDR3 DNA follows: TGCAGTGCCCTCAGGGGGGAGGGCTACACCTTC. Translating gives CSALRGEGYTF.

This sequence joins TRBV4-1 and TRBJ2-2, with 8 positions matching TRBD1. Germline V CDR1 and CDR2: MGHRA, YSYEKL. V dropped 7 bases and J dropped 4; count of bases not matched to a gene: 11. CDR3 size: 16 residues. CDR3 nucleotides: TGCGCCAGCAACCCAGTGCAGGGGGCTGGCACCGGGGAGCTGTTTTTT. It encodes CASNPVQGAGTGELFF.